Below are 3 T cell receptor beta chains sequenced from a single sample in a study of blood T cell repertoires in COVID-19. Repertoires were generated with immunoSEQ multiplex PCR, while TCRdb's copy carries only in-frame clones and drops some. The data hold over 250,000 clones, with around 89% observed a single time. The sample comprised PBMCs or T cells enriched from blood (not recorded which). All receptors derive from a young woman who had recovered from COVID-19.

The V call is TRBV14, the J call TRBJ1-1, with 9 bases matching TRBD1. The CDR3 contains 15 residues. CDR1 and CDR2 (germline): SGHDN, FVKESK. V lost 5 bases, J lost 1 base, and 5 bases stayed unmatched. CDR3 sequence (DNA): TGTGCCAGCAGCTGGGGACAGGGCGGGAACACTGAAGCTTTCTTT. It translates to CASSWGQGGNTEAFF.

This chain links TRBV5-1 with TRBJ2-2; 7 positions match TRBD1. V trimming: 3 bases; J trimming: 2 bases; junction bases outside the gene matches: 1. The germline CDR1 and CDR2 sequences are SGHRS and YFSETQ. The CDR3 loop spans 14 amino acids. CDR3 bases: TGCGCCAGCAGCTGGGACAGCAACACCGGGGAGCTGTTTTTT. Residues: CASSWDSNTGELFF.

In DNA, the CDR3 is TGTGCCAGCAGGGGGGACAGGGGCGCAACTAATGAAAAACTGTTTTTT. This sequence encodes CASRGDRGATNEKLFF. The rearrangement links TRBV7-6 to TRBJ1-4; TRBD1 matches at 10 bases. The ends lost 6 bases at V and 0 bases at J; junction bases unmatched: 4. The CDR3 totals 16 residues. Germline V lookup: CDR1 SGHVS, CDR2 FNYEAQ.